Listed below are T cell receptor beta chains from one sample, sequenced in a study of T cells in Graves' hyperthyroidism and ophthalmopathy. A single record per CDR3 protein comes from TCRdb applying MiXCR to the multiplex PCR reads. The sample includes about 740,000 distinct CDR3 sequences, approximately 15% seen only once; the top ten take 9.5% to 13%. Sequencing used blood. These receptors all stem from a woman under 30 with Graves' hyperthyroidism. Both conserved end residues are part of each CDR3. D genes are given only for firm matches. Expanded clones get a size class; other rows say once, few or many, or leave the size out.

D gene	V gene	clone size	J gene	CDR3 protein	CDR3 DNA
TRBD1	TRBV9	few	TRBJ2-5	CASSSDRGEGETQYF	TGTGCCAGCAGCTCCGACAGGGGCGAGGGGGAGACCCAGTACTTC
TRBD2	TRBV10-2	.	TRBJ2-1	CASTRAGGPSNEQFF	TGCGCCAGCACCCGGGCGGGAGGGCCCTCCAATGAGCAGTTCTTC
.	TRBV18	few	TRBJ2-2	CASSPLEELFF	TGTGCCAGCTCACCACTGGAGGAGCTGTTTTTT
.	TRBV11-2	many	TRBJ1-2	CASSLGPFGGRTYGYTF	TGTGCCAGCAGCTTAGGTCCTTTTGGGGGCCGCACTTATGGCTACACCTTC
.	TRBV28	many	TRBJ2-7	CASSPDNYEQYF	TGTGCCAGCAGTCCCGACAACTACGAGCAGTACTTC
.	TRBV10-3	.	TRBJ2-1	CAISESSSSYNEQFF	TGTGCCATCAGTGAATCTAGCAGCTCCTACAATGAGCAGTTCTTC
TRBD2	TRBV28	many	TRBJ2-1	CASSSGSYNEQFF	TGTGCCAGCAGTAGCGGGAGTTACAATGAGCAGTTCTTC
TRBD1	TRBV12-3/TRBV12-4	many	TRBJ2-3	CASSLDRVQPDTQYF	TGTGCCAGCAGCCTGGACAGGGTCCAGCCCGATACGCAGTATTTT
.	TRBV27	few	TRBJ2-2	CASSLFGGLVMATGELFF	TGTGCCAGCAGTTTATTCGGCGGTCTCGTTATGGCCACCGGGGAGCTGTTTTTT
.	TRBV24-1	.	TRBJ2-1	CATSDRQGEQFF	TGTGCCACCAGTGACCGACAAGGTGAGCAGTTCTTC
TRBD2	TRBV3-1	many	TRBJ2-3	CASSQVRDYLRLSTDTQYF	TGTGCCAGCAGCCAGGTCCGGGACTATCTCAGGCTCAGCACAGATACGCAGTATTTT
.	TRBV7-2	.	TRBJ2-4	CASSLRGVGAKNIQYF	TGTGCCAGCAGCTTACGAGGGGTCGGGGCCAAAAACATTCAGTACTTC
.	TRBV6-1	.	TRBJ2-1	CASSEGGAYEQFF	TGTGCCAGCAGTGAGGGCGGGGCCTATGAGCAGTTCTTC
.	TRBV4-3	.	TRBJ2-4	CASSPNMNIQYF	TGCGCCAGCAGCCCGAACATGAACATTCAGTACTTC
.	TRBV4-1	many	TRBJ1-5	CASSQVGVGNQPQHF	TGCGCCAGCAGCCAAGTTGGGGTAGGGAATCAGCCCCAGCATTTT
.	TRBV10-3	many	TRBJ1-1	CAITGGPSSEAFF	TGTGCCATCACTGGGGGGCCCAGCTCTGAAGCTTTCTTT
.	TRBV19	.	TRBJ2-7	CASSTLEGLIYEQYF	TGTGCCAGTAGTACCCTGGAAGGGTTAATCTACGAGCAGTACTTC
.	TRBV29-1	few	TRBJ1-1	CSVARTEAFF	TGCAGCGTTGCGAGGACTGAAGCTTTCTTT
.	TRBV27	few	TRBJ1-6	CASSRISGVDSPLHF	TGTGCCAGCAGTCGCATCTCGGGGGTAGATTCACCCCTCCACTTT
TRBD2	TRBV27	few	TRBJ2-5	CASSFRLAGGLQETQYF	TGTGCCAGCAGTTTCAGGCTAGCGGGAGGGTTACAAGAGACCCAGTACTTC
TRBD2	TRBV7-9	many	TRBJ2-1	CASSSPRGSGREQFF	TGTGCCAGCAGCTCTCCACGAGGTAGCGGGAGGGAGCAGTTCTTC
.	TRBV5-1	many	TRBJ1-2	CASSFRGGDAIYGYTF	TGCGCCAGCAGCTTTAGGGGTGGGGACGCGATCTATGGCTACACCTTC
TRBD2	TRBV6-2/TRBV6-3	many	TRBJ2-7	CASRSTSGRAYEQYF	TGTGCCAGCAGATCCACTAGCGGGAGGGCCTACGAGCAGTACTTC
TRBD2	TRBV29-1	few	TRBJ2-2	CSVERELFPGELFF	TGCAGCGTTGAGCGGGAGTTATTTCCCGGGGAGCTGTTTTTT
TRBD2	TRBV5-1	many	TRBJ2-3	CASSLRRIAGVSTDTQYF	TGCGCCAGCAGCTTAAGACGCATAGCGGGAGTTAGCACAGATACGCAGTATTTT
.	TRBV2	many	TRBJ1-2	CASSGTDPTGYTF	TGTGCCAGCAGTGGGACCGATCCTACGGGCTACACCTTC
TRBD1	TRBV20-1	.	TRBJ1-5	CSARDPGQGANQPQHF	TGCAGTGCTAGAGATCCCGGACAGGGGGCGAATCAGCCCCAGCATTTT
.	TRBV2	many	TRBJ2-1	CASSEGRGSYNEQFF	TGTGCCAGCAGTGAGGGTCGGGGCTCCTACAATGAGCAGTTCTTC
.	TRBV6-1	many	TRBJ1-1	CASSKFRNTEAFF	TGTGCCAGCAGTAAGTTCCGGAACACTGAAGCTTTCTTT
.	TRBV3-1	many	TRBJ2-1	CASSPLGLSYNEQFF	TGTGCCAGCAGCCCCCTCGGACTCTCCTACAATGAGCAGTTCTTC
TRBD2	TRBV20-1	few	TRBJ2-7	CSALALGLADLREQYF	TGCAGTGCTCTTGCCCTCGGACTAGCCGACTTAAGGGAGCAGTACTTC
TRBD1	TRBV15	many	TRBJ2-5	CATSRPFPGQGNETQYF	TGTGCCACCAGCAGACCCTTTCCGGGACAGGGGAACGAGACCCAGTACTTC
.	TRBV6-1	few	TRBJ1-3	CASSEGPLVSGNTIYF	TGTGCCAGCAGTGAAGGACCGTTGGTCTCTGGAAACACCATATATTTT
.	TRBV11-2	many	TRBJ2-7	CASSLVHVISGRGSYEQYF	TGTGCCAGCAGCTTAGTCCACGTGATCTCGGGACGGGGGTCCTACGAGCAGTACTTC
.	TRBV9	.	TRBJ1-1	CASSPRLGNTAEAFF	TGTGCCAGCAGCCCCCGTTTAGGCAATACGGCTGAAGCTTTCTTT
.	TRBV2	.	TRBJ2-3	CASSEQGGRSDTQYF	TGTGCCAGCAGTGAACAGGGGGGAAGGTCGGATACGCAGTATTTT
.	TRBV20-1	.	TRBJ2-2	CSARNTRSGELFF	TGCAGTGCTAGAAATACCCGGTCCGGGGAGCTGTTTTTT
TRBD1	TRBV6-1	many	TRBJ2-1	CATSGTDYNEQFF	TGTGCCACCTCCGGGACAGACTACAATGAGCAGTTCTTC
.	TRBV10-3	few	TRBJ1-1	CAISESIRGDVRAFF	TGTGCCATCAGTGAGTCGATACGCGGGGACGTAAGGGCTTTCTTT
.	TRBV6-1	many	TRBJ1-1	CASSERGEAFF	TGTGCCAGCAGTGAAAGGGGTGAAGCTTTCTTT
.	TRBV6-1	many	TRBJ1-6	CASSESGLAGSPLHF	TGTGCCAGCAGTGAATCCGGGCTCGCAGGTTCACCCCTCCACTTT
TRBD2	TRBV4-2	.	TRBJ2-7	CASSWTSGRIEQYF	TGTGCCAGCAGTTGGACTAGCGGGAGAATCGAGCAGTACTTC
.	TRBV7-8	many	TRBJ2-1	CASSSPHTEQFF	TGTGCCAGCAGCTCCCCTCATACTGAGCAGTTCTTC
TRBD1	TRBV6-2/TRBV6-3	few	TRBJ1-6	CASRRAQGEESPLHF	TGTGCCAGCAGGAGGGCACAGGGGGAAGAATCACCCCTCCACTTT
.	TRBV6-5	.	TRBJ1-2	CASSYTATYGYTF	TGTGCCAGCAGTTACACAGCAACCTATGGCTACACCTTC
.	TRBV29-1	many	TRBJ1-2	CSVDRAEANYGYTF	TGCAGCGTTGATAGGGCGGAGGCTAACTATGGCTACACCTTC
TRBD2	TRBV20-1	.	TRBJ2-1	CSAGGLAGGPSYNEQFF	TGCAGTGCGGGGGGGCTAGCGGGAGGTCCATCCTACAATGAGCAGTTCTTC
TRBD1	TRBV7-9	many	TRBJ2-7	CASSLRGTGSDEQYF	TGTGCCAGCAGCTTAAGAGGGACAGGGAGTGACGAGCAGTACTTC
.	TRBV7-3	.	TRBJ2-6	CASSLRGGTGANVLTF	TGTGCCAGCAGCTTAAGAGGAGGGACCGGGGCCAACGTCCTGACTTTC
TRBD2	TRBV20-1	few	TRBJ2-1	CSARLAGRTYNEQFF	TGCAGTGCTAGACTAGCGGGACGCACCTACAATGAGCAGTTCTTC
TRBD1	TRBV5-1	many	TRBJ1-2	CASSLLGQDAGYTF	TGCGCCAGCAGCTTGTTGGGACAGGACGCGGGCTACACCTTC
.	TRBV6-1	.	TRBJ2-3	CASRPPLATDTQYF	TGTGCCAGCAGGCCCCCGTTAGCCACAGATACGCAGTATTTT
TRBD2	TRBV4-3	.	TRBJ2-3	CASSPRLAGGSDTQYF	TGCGCCAGCAGCCCCCGACTAGCGGGAGGGTCAGATACGCAGTATTTT
.	TRBV28	few	TRBJ1-2	CASSFRGIQYGYTF	TGTGCCAGCAGTTTTCGGGGGATTCAGTATGGCTACACCTTC
TRBD2	TRBV12-3/TRBV12-4	many	TRBJ2-3	CASRVAGVPDTQYF	TGTGCCAGCAGGGTAGCGGGAGTCCCAGATACGCAGTATTTT